This T cell receptor beta chain was sequenced in a study of blood T cell repertoires in COVID-19. Study-level background: The United States, Italy and Spain supplied acute and convalescent COVID-19 samples. T cells, B-cell-depleted T cells, or PBMCs supplied cDNA or gDNA.

Libraries were prepared by immunoSEQ multiplex PCR; TCRdb keeps only in-frame clonotypes and omits some of them. Of a few hundred thousand clones listed, 80% to 90% are singletons. The junction had 4 bases not matched to a gene; V was cut back by 5 bases and J by 6 bases. The CDR3 is 14 amino acids. Germline CDR1 is LNHDA and CDR2 is SQIVND (reference sequence). Recovery meant two consecutive negative NP/OP PCR tests, professional clearance, or resolved symptoms. This receptor was taken from a young man who had recovered from COVID-19. V is TRBV19 and J is TRBJ1-4, with 9 bases lining up with TRBD1. Sequenced: PBMCs or T cells enriched from blood (not recorded which). CDR3 region: CASSAWTGDEKLFF. As DNA, the CDR3 is TGTGCCAGTAGTGCCTGGACAGGGGATGAAAAACTGTTTTTT.